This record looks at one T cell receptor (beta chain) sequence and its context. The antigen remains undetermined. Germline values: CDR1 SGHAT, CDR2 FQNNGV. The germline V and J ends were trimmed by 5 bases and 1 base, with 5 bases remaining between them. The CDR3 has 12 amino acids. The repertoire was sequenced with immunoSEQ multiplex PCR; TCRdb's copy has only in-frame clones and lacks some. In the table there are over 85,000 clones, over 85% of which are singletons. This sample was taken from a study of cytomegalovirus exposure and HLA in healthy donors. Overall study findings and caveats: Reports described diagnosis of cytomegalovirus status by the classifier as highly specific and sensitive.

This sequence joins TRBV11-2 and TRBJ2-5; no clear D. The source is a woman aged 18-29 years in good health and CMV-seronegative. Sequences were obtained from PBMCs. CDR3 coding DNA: TGTGCCAGCAGCCGGGTCCAAGAGACCCAGTACTTC. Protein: CASSRVQETQYF. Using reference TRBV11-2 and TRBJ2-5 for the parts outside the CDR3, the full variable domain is EAGVAQSPRYKIIEKRQSVAFWCNPISGHATLYWYQQILGQGPKLLIQFQNNGVVDDSQLPKDRFSAERLKGVDSTLKIQPAKLEDSAVYLCASSRVQETQYFGPGTRLLVL.